One sample yielded the 32 T cell receptor beta chains listed below, sequenced in a study of T cell clones after liver transplantation. Assay used: immunoSEQ multiplex PCR; TCRdb lists only in-frame clones, some missing. The data contain about 120,000 clones, approximately 90% of them singletons. This material consisted of CD4+ T cells from blood, taken 12 months after liver transplant. The source is a human patient who received a liver transplant. Some T cells may trace back to the graft donor.

The chain employs TRBV7-3 and TRBJ2-1, with D possibly being TRBD1 or TRBD2 (5 bases each). V was cut by 2 bases and J by 0 bases, with 8 bases left in between. This CDR3 region has 15 residues. The germline gives CDR1 SGHTA, CDR2 FQGTGA. The DNA of the CDR3 is TGTGCCAGCAGCTTAGGGGACCCCTCCTACAATGAGCAGTTCTTC. Its translation is CASSLGDPSYNEQFF.

This clone was observed a single time. V gene TRBV5-1 combines with J gene TRBJ2-5, with D perhaps matching TRBD2 (6 bases). This CDR3 is 14 amino acids long. V shed 5 bases and J shed 5 bases, with 16 bases lying between them. Looked up from germline, CDR1 is SGHRS and CDR2 is YFSETQ. CDR3 protein: CASRRSRDGETQYF. The CDR3 DNA sequence: TGCGCCAGCAGACGTTCGCGGGACGGGGAGACCCAGTACTTC.

The chain carries TRBV18 and TRBJ1-5; TRBD1 might be the D (6 bases). The CDR3 runs to 16 residues. Germline lookup yields CDR1 KGHSH and CDR2 LQKENI. Trimming removed 4 bases at V and 4 bases at J, with 17 bases between. CDR3 protein: CASSRVTGTGNQPQHF. As DNA, the CDR3 is TGTGCCAGCTCACGCGTCACAGGGACCGGGAATCAGCCCCAGCATTTT.

This chain links TRBV9 with TRBJ2-1; D is unclear. Germline loops: CDR1 SGDLS, CDR2 YYNGEE. Trimming removed 3 bases from V and 2 bases from J, with 6 bases in between. This CDR3 region has 13 residues. The CDR3 sequence: CASSGPTYNEQFF. Written as DNA, the CDR3 is TGTGCCAGCAGCGGTCCAACCTACAATGAGCAGTTCTTC.

The chain carries TRBV11-3 and TRBJ2-5, with D uncertain. V was clipped by 3 bases and J by 5 bases, with 10 bases between them. This CDR3 comprises 13 residues. Germline V gene data show CDR1 as SGHNT and CDR2 as YENEEA. The CDR3 bases are TGTGCCAGCAGCTTTAAACTCCCCGAGACCCAGTACTTC. Translated, it gives CASSFKLPETQYF.

The chain recombines TRBV27 with TRBJ1-5; D is perhaps TRBD1 (6 bases). V lost 0 bases to trimming and J lost 6 bases, with 12 bases between them. Germline V gene data show CDR1 as MNHEY and CDR2 as SMNVEV (reference sequence). The CDR3 totals 15 residues. The CDR3 spells CASSLSYREGQPQHF. In DNA, the CDR3 is TGTGCCAGCAGTTTATCGTACAGGGAAGGTCAGCCCCAGCATTTT.

V and J are TRBV29-1 and TRBJ1-1; the D is unclear. The germline CDR1 and CDR2 sequences are SQVTM and ANQGSEA. There are 13 residues in the CDR3. V lost 1 base and J 1 base, leaving 7 bases between the germline ends. The CDR3 loop reads CSVEVKQNTEAFF. In nucleotides, the CDR3 is TGCAGCGTTGAAGTAAAACAGAACACTGAAGCTTTCTTT.

This clone was seen a handful of times. This chain links TRBV19 with TRBJ1-1; tentative D call: TRBD1 (5 bases). The CDR3 has 14 amino acids. The V gene's germline CDR1 is LNHDA and CDR2 SQIVND (reference sequence). Trimming took off 4 bases at V and 6 bases at J, with 15 bases between the two ends. The CDR3 sequence: CASSTGSREAEAFF. Here the CDR3 DNA reads TGTGCCAGTAGTACGGGTTCCAGGGAGGCTGAAGCTTTCTTT.

Points on this clone: At the DNA level, this CDR3 is encoded by other sequences in the same sample as well. The rearrangement links TRBV10-3 to TRBJ2-7, with 9 nucleotides matching TRBD1. CDR1 is ENHRY and CDR2 is SYGVKD in the germline V gene. The ends lost 8 bases at V and 3 bases at J; junction bases unmatched: 11. The CDR3 consists of 15 residues. CDR3 loop: CAIPKTGGSIYEQYF. The CDR3 coding sequence is TGTGCCATCCCCAAGACAGGGGGTAGCATCTACGAGCAGTACTTC.

The chain carries TRBV4-3 and TRBJ2-3; D unclear. Germline CDR1 is LGHNA and CDR2 is YSLEER. The CDR3 is 16 amino acids. V was cut by 1 base and J by 2 bases, with 13 bases left in between. The CDR3 DNA follows: TGCGCCAGCAGCCAAGTGGGAAACTCGCACACAGATACGCAGTATTTT. It is translated as CASSQVGNSHTDTQYF.

V gene TRBV30 combines with J gene TRBJ2-7; possible D gene TRBD1, 6 bases. V lost 7 bases, J lost 1 base, and 14 bases lay in between. CDR3 length equals 13 residues. Germline CDR1 is GTSNPN and CDR2 is SVGIG (reference sequence). The CDR3 loop is CAYQTTGSYEQYF. The CDR3, as DNA: TGTGCCTACCAAACGACAGGTTCCTACGAGCAGTACTTC.

The chain carries TRBV18 and TRBJ2-3; TRBD2 agrees at 9 bases. The germline gives CDR1 KGHSH, CDR2 LQKENI. The CDR3 runs to 18 residues. V shed 5 bases, J shed 0 bases, and the junction held 12 bases outside the gene matches. The CDR3 reads CASSSLSGSSSSTDTQYF. In DNA form, the CDR3 reads TGTGCCAGCTCATCGCTTAGCGGGAGTTCGTCTAGCACAGATACGCAGTATTTT. Combining the CDR3 with reference TRBV18 and TRBJ2-3 gives the whole variable domain NAGVMQNPRHLVRRRGQEARLRCSPMKGHSHVYWYRQLPEEGLKFMVYLQKENIIDESGMPKERFSAEFPKEGPSILRIQQVVRGDSAAYFCASSSLSGSSSSTDTQYFGPGTRLTVL.

The V call is TRBV5-1, the J call TRBJ2-2; D may be TRBD1 or TRBD2 (5 bases each). Trimming stripped 0 bases from V and 5 bases from J, with 11 bases between. From germline, CDR1 is SGHRS and CDR2 YFSETQ. This CDR3 is 15 amino acids long. The CDR3 DNA reads TGCGCCAGCAGCTTGGAGAGGGGACCTACCGGGGAGCTGTTTTTT. Encoded protein: CASSLERGPTGELFF.

This clone was recorded once. The gene calls are TRBV7-3 and TRBJ1-4; perhaps TRBD1 as D (5 bases). The V end was cut by 7 bases, the J end by 8 bases, with 20 bases between. The CDR3 runs 15 residues. Germline V gene lookup returns CDR1 SGHTA and CDR2 FQGTGA. This CDR3 is CASIPGGGYGEKLFF. The DNA of the CDR3 is TGTGCCAGCATCCCGGGCGGGGGTTATGGCGAAAAACTGTTTTTT.

The CDR3 protein is CASSRAYQETQYF. DNA of the CDR3: TGCGCCAGCAGCCGGGCCTACCAAGAGACCCAGTACTTC. V and J are TRBV4-1 and TRBJ2-5; D uncertain. This CDR3 spans 13 amino acids. Germline V gives CDR1 MGHRA, CDR2 YSYEKL. Trimming removed 4 bases from V and 0 bases from J, with 6 bases in between.

The chain couples TRBV4-2 to TRBJ2-2, with D possibly matching TRBD1 (6 bases). This CDR3 has 16 residues. Germline values: CDR1 LGHNA, CDR2 YNFKEQ. The V and J ends lost 1 base and 1 base respectively, with 10 bases between them. The chain's CDR3 is CASSQVPGQNTGELFF. CDR3 DNA sequence: TGTGCCAGCAGCCAAGTCCCGGGACAGAACACCGGGGAGCTGTTTTTT.

In this sample, this clone turned up a few times. This sequence joins TRBV7-2 and TRBJ2-4, with 7 bases lining up with TRBD1. The CDR3 has 20 residues. Trimming took 0 bases from V and 1 from J; bases not matched to a gene: 15. Germline V gives CDR1 SGHTA, CDR2 FQGNSA. The DNA for the CDR3 is TGTGCCAGCAGCTTAGCGGGTCGCTCGGCGCGACAGGGTGCCAAAAACATTCAGTACTTC. The encoded protein is CASSLAGRSARQGAKNIQYF.

Only a few counts were recorded for this clone. The rearrangement links TRBV6-4 to TRBJ1-1, with no clear D. Trimming shortened V by 5 bases and J by 0 bases, and 7 bases separated the two germline ends. The CDR3 is 13 residues long. Germline V CDR1 and CDR2: MRHNA, SNTAGT. The CDR3 protein is CASSTEMNTEAFF. CDR3 in DNA: TGTGCCAGCAGTACAGAGATGAACACTGAAGCTTTCTTT.

This clone appeared once. The chain joins TRBV7-2 to TRBJ2-3; 14 bases align to TRBD2. This CDR3 contains 16 residues. V shed 1 base, J shed 5 bases, and the junction held 2 bases outside the gene matches. Germline CDR1 reads SGHTA; CDR2 reads FQGNSA. This CDR3 is CASSLGLAGGVDTQYF. CDR3 nucleotide sequence: TGTGCCAGCAGCTTAGGACTAGCGGGAGGGGTAGATACGCAGTATTTT.

The chain uses TRBV7-2 and TRBJ2-3; 16 bases are shared with TRBD2. The CDR3 runs 18 residues. From germline, CDR1 is SGHTA and CDR2 FQGNSA. Unmatched junction bases numbered 8, after V lost 4 bases and J lost 4 bases. The CDR3 DNA sequence: TGTGCCAGCAGCTCAGGGACTAGCGGGAGGGGTTCGCCAGATACGCAGTATTTT. This codes for CASSSGTSGRGSPDTQYF.

V usage is TRBV7-2 and J usage is TRBJ1-2; 7 bases are shared with TRBD1. V gave up 0 bases and J gave up 6 bases; unmatched junction bases: 10. CDR1 and CDR2 from the germline V gene are SGHTA and FQGNSA. The CDR3 length is 16 residues. CDR3 nucleotide sequence: TGTGCCAGCAGCTTAGCCCCGACAGGGAGCTCTGATGGCTACACCTTC. Translating it yields CASSLAPTGSSDGYTF. Filled out from reference TRBV7-2 and TRBJ1-2, the complete variable domain reads GAGVSQSPSNKVTEKGKDVELRCDPISGHTALYWYRQSLGQGLEFLIYFQGNSAPDKSGLPSDRFSAERTGGSVSTLTIQRTQQEDSAVYLCASSLAPTGSSDGYTFGSGTRLTVV.

The chain recombines TRBV2 with TRBJ1-4, with D perhaps TRBD1 (5 bases). V was cut by 5 bases and J by 7 bases, with 17 bases left in between. The CDR3 has 15 residues. Germline V CDR1 and CDR2: SNHLY, FYNNEI. Here the CDR3 DNA reads TGTGCCAGCAGTCCTCCGGGGCGGGGCGGTGAAAAACTGTTTTTT. Translation gives CASSPPGRGGEKLFF.

V is TRBV29-1 and J is TRBJ2-7; TRBD1 agrees at 10 bases. CDR1 is SQVTM and CDR2 is ANQGSEA in the germline V gene. After removal of 7 bases from V and 5 bases from J, the junction contained 5 bases not matched to a gene. CDR3 length: 12 residues. Written as DNA, the CDR3 is TGCAGCGGGGGGACAGGGGTCAACGAGCAGTACTTC. It codes for CSGGTGVNEQYF.

The chain recombines TRBV6-1 with TRBJ1-1; the D gene is possibly TRBD1 (6 bases). Germline V gene data show CDR1 as MNHNS and CDR2 as SASEGT. Trimming removed 5 bases at V and 5 bases at J, with 15 bases between. The CDR3 covers 14 residues. The CDR3 DNA is TGTGCCAGCAGTTTACAGGGAGAGCAGACTGAAGCTTTCTTT. This codes for CASSLQGEQTEAFF.

A few counts support this clone. This chain joins TRBV11-3 and TRBJ2-1, with D possibly TRBD2 on 5 matching bases. CDR1 SGHNT and CDR2 YENEEA come from the germline V gene. The CDR3 runs to 12 residues. The V and J ends lost 7 bases and 5 bases respectively, with 9 bases between them. The CDR3 coding sequence is TGTGCCAGCATGGGGAGAAACAATGAGCAGTTCTTC. It specifies CASMGRNNEQFF.

The chain recombines TRBV19 with TRBJ2-1, with D perhaps matching TRBD2 (5 bases). V shed 7 bases and J shed 4 bases, with 17 bases lying between them. Per the germline V gene, CDR1 is LNHDA and CDR2 is SQIVND (reference sequence). The CDR3 has 15 amino acids. The CDR3 loop is CASTVGSPGYNEQFF. The CDR3 DNA reads TGTGCCAGTACTGTGGGGTCCCCGGGGTACAATGAGCAGTTCTTC.

The gene calls are TRBV11-3 and TRBJ1-1; tentative D call: TRBD1 (6 bases). CDR1 and CDR2 from the germline V gene are SGHNT and YENEEA. The CDR3 consists of 17 residues. V was trimmed by 5 bases and J by 2 bases, leaving 21 bases between them. The CDR3 DNA is TGTGCCAGCAGCCCCCGCGGGAGGACAGCCTTCAACACTGAAGCTTTCTTT. Encoded protein: CASSPRGRTAFNTEAFF.

The chain couples TRBV6-5 to TRBJ1-1, with D possibly matching TRBD1 (5 bases). This CDR3 region has 14 residues. The germline gives CDR1 MNHEY, CDR2 SVGAGI. V was clipped by 7 bases and J by 1 base, with 13 bases between them. CDR3 nucleotides: TGTGCCAGCAATGTCGGGACCGCGAACACTGAAGCTTTCTTT. Translated: CASNVGTANTEAFF.

The rearrangement links TRBV10-3 to TRBJ2-2; D is perhaps TRBD1 or TRBD2 (6 bases each). The CDR3 contains 16 residues. The ends were cut back, 5 bases at V and 1 base at J, with 14 bases in the middle. Germline V lookup: CDR1 ENHRY, CDR2 SYGVKD. CDR3 loop: CAISTLGGGNTGELFF. CDR3 sequence (DNA): TGTGCCATCAGTACCCTCGGAGGGGGGAACACCGGGGAGCTGTTTTTT.

The chain recombines TRBV19 with TRBJ1-2, with D possibly matching TRBD1 (5 bases). This CDR3 is built from 13 residues. V was trimmed by 10 bases and J by 5 bases, leaving 17 bases between them. Germline V gives CDR1 LNHDA, CDR2 SQIVND (reference sequence). In DNA, the CDR3 is TGTGCCACTGCTAGGGGAGAGGGATATGGCTACACCTTC. Translating it yields CATARGEGYGYTF.

The rearrangement uses TRBV6-4 and TRBJ2-1; 14 bases fit TRBD2. Trimming removed 0 bases from V and 9 bases from J; junction bases left unmatched: 7. The CDR3 length is 17 residues. Germline V gene lookup returns CDR1 MRHNA and CDR2 SNTAGT. The CDR3 spells CASSDSGTSGREGEQFF. For the CDR3, the DNA is TGTGCCAGCAGTGACTCCGGGACTAGCGGGAGAGAGGGTGAGCAGTTCTTC.

The chain employs TRBV28 and TRBJ2-1, with 8 bases identical to TRBD2. CDR1 is MDHEN and CDR2 is SYDVKM in the germline V gene. The junction had 8 bases not matched to a gene; V was cut back by 7 bases and J by 3 bases. The CDR3 contains 15 residues. Here the CDR3 DNA reads TGTGCCAGCAAACCTCACAGCGGGAGCTACAATGAGCAGTTCTTC. This gives the protein CASKPHSGSYNEQFF.